This TCR beta chain was retrieved from a study of chemoradiotherapy in HPV16-positive cancers. Findings and limits, study-wide: HPV-specific T cells were functionally defined from only two HPV16-positive patients.

To note about this clone: Antigen: not known.

The protocol was immunoSEQ multiplex PCR, while the TCRdb copy is restricted to in-frame clones and leaves out a portion. The table lists about 4,000 clones, approximately 80% of them singletons. Germline lookup yields CDR1 MNHNY and CDR2 SVGAGI (reference sequence). This CDR3 has 13 amino acids. V was trimmed by 6 bases and J by 2 bases, leaving 10 bases between them. V and J are TRBV6-6 and TRBJ1-2; D is ambiguous. The sequences come from tumor tissue, collected from a patient who underwent chemoradiotherapy. The clonotype comes from a human donor with HPV-associated anogenital cancer. The CDR3 sequence: CASRETVNYGYTF. CDR3 DNA sequence: TGTGCCAGCAGAGAGACTGTGAACTATGGCTACACCTTC.